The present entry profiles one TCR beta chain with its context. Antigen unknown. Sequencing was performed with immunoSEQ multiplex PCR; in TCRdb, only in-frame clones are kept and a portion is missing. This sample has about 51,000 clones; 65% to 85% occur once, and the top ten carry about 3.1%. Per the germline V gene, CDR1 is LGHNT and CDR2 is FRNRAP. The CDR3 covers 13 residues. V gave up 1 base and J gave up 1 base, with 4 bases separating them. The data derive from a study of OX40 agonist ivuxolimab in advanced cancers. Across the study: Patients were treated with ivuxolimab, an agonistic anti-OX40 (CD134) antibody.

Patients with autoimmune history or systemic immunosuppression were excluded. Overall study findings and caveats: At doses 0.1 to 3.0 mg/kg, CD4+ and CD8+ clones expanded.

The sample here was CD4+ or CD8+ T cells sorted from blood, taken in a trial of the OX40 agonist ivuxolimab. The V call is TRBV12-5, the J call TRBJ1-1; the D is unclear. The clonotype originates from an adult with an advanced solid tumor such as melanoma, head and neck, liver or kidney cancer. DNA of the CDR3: TGTGCTAGTGGTTTGGATGAGAACACTGAAGCTTTCTTT. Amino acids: CASGLDENTEAFF.